These 7 T cell receptor beta chains were sequenced from one sample in a study of regulatory T cells in long-lasting Graves disease (dated by TCRdb to the early 2020s). The library was generated by multiplex PCR. Instrument used: Illumina HiSeq 4000. TCR beta libraries were built with iRepertoire HTBI primers and Arm-PCR amplification of CDR3 regions. In TCRdb, the public reads were trimmed at Q25 with fastp and aligned with MiXCR, with productive beta chains retained. One record per CDR3 amino acid sequence lists the most common genes and DNA. The sample data list 200,000 to 300,000 distinct CDR3 sequences, and around 20% of these were observed just once. Of the sample, over 11% falls within the top ten clones. This sample's time point label indicates: newly diagnosed GD, antithyroid drugs for less than 3 months. For both TCR sequencing and RNA sequencing, RNA was extracted from PBMCs using TRIzol.

Sequenced here: peripheral blood mononuclear cells (PBMCs), sampled at new diagnosis, from a patient treated with antithyroid drugs. The receptor source for this set is a female donor with Graves disease.

This clonotype showed up many times. The V and J genes are TRBV24-1 and TRBJ2-1, with 10 bases identical to TRBD2. The CDR3 runs to 17 residues. The germline CDR1 and CDR2 sequences are KGHDR and SFDVKD. J was trimmed by 4 bases and V by 3 bases; bases with no gene match: 8. In DNA, the CDR3 is TGTGCCACCAGTGATGACACTAGCGGGGTCTATTACAATGAGCAGTTCTTC. Its protein is CATSDDTSGVYYNEQFF.

This sequence joins TRBV29-1 and TRBJ2-5; D perhaps matches TRBD1 (6 bases). CDR3 size: 12 residues. V lost 6 bases to trimming and J lost 5 bases, with 13 bases between them. The germline CDR1 and CDR2 sequences are SQVTM and ANQGSEA. The CDR3 sequence is CSVRWGPETQYF. In DNA, the CDR3 is TGCAGCGTCCGCTGGGGGCCGGAGACCCAGTACTTC.

The table lists this clonotype with many counts. J is TRBJ1-5 and V is TRBV28; D may be TRBD1 (5 bases). In germline, CDR1 is MDHEN, CDR2 SYDVKM. This CDR3 is built from 15 residues. The V and J ends lost 3 bases and 5 bases respectively, with 14 bases between them. The CDR3 coding sequence is TGTGCCAGCAGTTTGCGAGGGGCCGATGATCAGCCCCAGCATTTT. It codes for CASSLRGADDQPQHF.

Comments on this clonotype: A far larger clone is one nucleotide away, so this likely arose from a read error. The gene calls are TRBV7-3 and TRBJ1-5; D unresolved. CDR3 length equals 17 residues. The ends were cut back, 2 bases at V and 0 bases at J, with 14 bases in the middle. Germline assignment: CDR1 SGHTA and CDR2 FQGTGA. CDR3 sequence: CASSLPWTETSNQPQHF. In nucleotides, the CDR3 is TGTGCCAGCAGCTTACCATGGACGGAGACTAGCAATCAGCCCCAGCATTTT.

Comment on this clonotype: One base separates it from a far larger clone, so it is likely a read error. This chain links TRBV11-2 with TRBJ2-5; TRBD2 matches 7 bases. From germline, CDR1 is SGHAT and CDR2 FQNNGV. CDR3 length: 17 residues. With V trimmed by 6 bases and J by 11 bases, 24 bases remained unmatched. The CDR3 spells CASRRSGTKFSYNEQYF. Written as DNA, the CDR3 is TGTGCCAGCAGGCGATCCGGGACTAAATTTTCCTACAATGAGCAGTACTTC.

The gene calls are TRBV6-2 or TRBV6-3 and TRBJ2-7, with no clear D. Germline V CDR1 and CDR2: MNHEY, SVGEGT. The CDR3 is 13 residues long. V was shortened by 7 bases and J by 0 bases, with 10 bases between the two germline ends. CDR3 loop: CASTSQSSYEQYF. The CDR3 DNA follows: TGTGCCAGCACTAGTCAGAGCTCCTACGAGCAGTACTTC.

The table lists this clonotype with many counts. CDR3: CASSFQTSGRGNNEQFF. The DNA of the CDR3 is TGTGCCAGCAGTTTCCAGACTAGCGGGAGGGGAAACAATGAGCAGTTCTTC. V gene TRBV12-3 or TRBV12-4 combines with J gene TRBJ2-1; TRBD2 aligns across 14 bases. The trim removed 3 bases at V and 5 bases at J, leaving 6 bases unmatched. The CDR3 covers 17 residues.